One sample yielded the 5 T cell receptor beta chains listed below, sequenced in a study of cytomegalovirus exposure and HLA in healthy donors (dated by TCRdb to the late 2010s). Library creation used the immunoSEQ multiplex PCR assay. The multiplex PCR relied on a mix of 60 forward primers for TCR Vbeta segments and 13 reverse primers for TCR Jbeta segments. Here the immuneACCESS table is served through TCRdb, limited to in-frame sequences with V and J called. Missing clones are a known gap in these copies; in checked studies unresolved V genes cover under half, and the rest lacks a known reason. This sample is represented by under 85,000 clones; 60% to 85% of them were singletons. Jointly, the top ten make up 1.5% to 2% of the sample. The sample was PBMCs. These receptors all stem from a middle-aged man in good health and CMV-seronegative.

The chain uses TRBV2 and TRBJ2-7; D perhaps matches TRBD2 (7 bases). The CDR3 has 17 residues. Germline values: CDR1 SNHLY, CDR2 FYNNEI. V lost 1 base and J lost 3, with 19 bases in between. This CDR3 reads CASSEGRGGRNLYEQYF. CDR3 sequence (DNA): TGTGCCAGCAGTGAAGGGAGGGGGGGACGAAACCTCTACGAGCAGTACTTC.

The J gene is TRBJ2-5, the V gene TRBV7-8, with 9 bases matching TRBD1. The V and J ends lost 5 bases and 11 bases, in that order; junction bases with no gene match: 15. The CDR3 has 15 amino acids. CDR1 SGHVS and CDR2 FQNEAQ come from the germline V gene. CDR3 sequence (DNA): TGTGCCAGCAGCGTCAGAGGGACAGGGTCGATGGGGCAGTACTTC. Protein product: CASSVRGTGSMGQYF.

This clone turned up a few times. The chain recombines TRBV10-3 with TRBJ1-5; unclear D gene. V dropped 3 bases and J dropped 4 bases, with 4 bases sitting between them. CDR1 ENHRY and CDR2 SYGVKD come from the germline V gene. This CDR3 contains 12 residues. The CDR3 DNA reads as TGTGCCATCAGTGACGGGAATCAGCCCCAGCATTTT. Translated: CAISDGNQPQHF.

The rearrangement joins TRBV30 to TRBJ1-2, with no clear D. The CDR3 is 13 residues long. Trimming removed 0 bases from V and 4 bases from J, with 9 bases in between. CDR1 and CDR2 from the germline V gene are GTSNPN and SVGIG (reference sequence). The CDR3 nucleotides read TGTGCCTGGAGTGTAGCCCTTGGCTATGGCTACACCTTC. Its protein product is CAWSVALGYGYTF. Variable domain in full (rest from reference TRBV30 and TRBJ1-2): SQTIHQWPATLVQPVGSPLSLECTVEGTSNPNLYWYRQAAGRGLQLLFYSVGIGQISSEVPQNLSASRPQDRQFILSSKKLLLSDSGFYLCAWSVALGYGYTFGSGTRLTVV.

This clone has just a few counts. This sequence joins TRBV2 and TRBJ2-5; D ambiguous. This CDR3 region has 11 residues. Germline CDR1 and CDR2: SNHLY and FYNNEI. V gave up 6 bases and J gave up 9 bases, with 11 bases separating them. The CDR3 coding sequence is TGTGCCAGCAGATCCGGTCCGGCCCAGTACTTC. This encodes CASRSGPAQYF.